This T cell receptor beta chain was sequenced during a study of blood T cell repertoires in COVID-19. Turning to the study itself: From the United States, Italy and Spain came samples of acute and convalescent COVID-19. T cells, B-cell-depleted T cells, or PBMCs provided the cDNA or gDNA that served as material.

The germline V and J ends were trimmed by 1 base and 0 bases, with 13 bases remaining between them. The CDR3 totals 17 residues. Germline V gene lookup returns CDR1 LGHNT and CDR2 FRNRAP. Per the study methods: Reference gene primer amplification in the assay estimated nucleated cell counts. Sequencing used immunoSEQ multiplex PCR; TCRdb keeps in-frame clones, though not all of them. V and J calls plus clone size are reproduced from that table; the DNA served to infer D and trimming. This sample has about 110,000 clones; 65% to 80% occur once, and the top ten carry more than 20%. The sample was peripheral blood. This clonotype was obtained from an older man with active or convalescent COVID-19. The rearrangement links TRBV12-5 to TRBJ1-3; the D gene is possibly TRBD1 (6 bases). CDR3 in DNA: TGTGCTAGTGGTTTGGGACAGGTGACCTTCTCTGGAAACACCATATATTTT. As protein: CASGLGQVTFSGNTIYF.